Presented here are 25 T cell receptor beta chains from one specimen sequenced in a study of radiotherapy plus CTLA-4 blockade in lung cancer. The assay was immunoSEQ multiplex PCR, and TCRdb's table has in-frame clones only and misses some. This table has about 95,000 clones, approximately 78% appearing once. The sample was peripheral blood, taken from a patient treated with radiotherapy plus ipilimumab. The source of these receptors is a human donor with non-small cell lung cancer who had a partial response to radiotherapy plus ipilimumab.

The chain carries TRBV2 and TRBJ2-6, with a weak D call TRBD1 (5 bases). Germline CDR1 and CDR2: SNHLY and FYNNEI. This CDR3 is built from 15 residues. The V gene lost 2 bases and the J gene lost 4 bases, with 9 bases spanning the gap. The CDR3 loop is CASSERDRGANVLTF. The CDR3 DNA follows: TGTGCCAGCAGTGAACGTGACAGAGGGGCCAACGTCCTGACTTTC.

The rearrangement joins TRBV7-3 to TRBJ2-3; a weak D match, TRBD2 (6 bases). Trimming left V 7 bases short and J 5 bases short, with 16 bases between. Germline V CDR1 and CDR2: SGHTA, FQGTGA. This CDR3 has 14 residues. The CDR3 spells CASKRRESEDTQYF. For the CDR3, the DNA is TGTGCCAGCAAAAGGCGGGAAAGTGAAGATACGCAGTATTTT.

The chain carries TRBV7-6 and TRBJ2-5; 8 nucleotides agree with TRBD2. Germline loops: CDR1 SGHVS, CDR2 FNYEAQ. V lost 5 bases to trimming and J lost 4 bases; unmatched junction nucleotides: 9. The CDR3 has 15 amino acids. CDR3 bases: TGTGCCAGCAGCGGGACTTTCGCGGGAGGAGAGACCCAGTACTTC. Protein sequence: CASSGTFAGGETQYF.

The V gene is TRBV7-9, the J gene TRBJ2-1; D possibly corresponds to TRBD2 (5 bases). CDR3 length equals 12 residues. Trimming took off 5 bases at V and 9 bases at J, with 11 bases between the two ends. Germline assignment: CDR1 SEHNR and CDR2 FQNEAQ (reference sequence). The CDR3 loop is CASSLEGGEQFF. The DNA of the CDR3 is TGTGCCAGCAGCCTCGAGGGCGGTGAGCAGTTCTTC.

The chain carries TRBV7-3 and TRBJ2-3; a possible D gene is TRBD2 (6 bases). This CDR3 spans 15 amino acids. V lost 2 bases and J 4 bases, leaving 13 bases between the germline ends. Germline CDR1 reads SGHTA; CDR2 reads FQGTGA. CDR3 DNA: TGTGCCAGCAGCTTAGGCCGGGAGTTATCAGATACGCAGTATTTT. Its protein is CASSLGRELSDTQYF.

The chain employs TRBV5-6 and TRBJ2-1; 7 bases line up with TRBD2. V lost 4 bases to trimming and J lost 3 bases; unmatched junction nucleotides: 10. Germline V lookup: CDR1 SGHDT, CDR2 YYEEEE. The CDR3 runs 16 residues. The CDR3 loop is CASSRAGERHYNEQFF. The CDR3 DNA reads TGTGCCAGCAGCCGGGCGGGAGAAAGGCACTACAATGAGCAGTTCTTC.

The chain carries TRBV5-6 and TRBJ1-2; TRBD1 is a possible D gene (5 bases). V gave up 5 bases and J gave up 4 bases, with 12 bases separating them. The V gene's germline CDR1 is SGHDT and CDR2 YYEEEE. The CDR3 consists of 13 residues. The CDR3 nucleotides are TGTGCCAGCAGGGGCCGGGGGTCCTATGGCTACACCTTC. It is translated as CASRGRGSYGYTF.

This clone was found once. The rearrangement joins TRBV6-1 to TRBJ2-5, with D hard to call. This CDR3 spans 13 amino acids. The V gene's germline CDR1 is MNHNS and CDR2 SASEGT. With 4 bases removed from V and 5 bases from J, the gap between germline ends came to 11 bases. CDR3 loop: CASSGGSRETQYF. The CDR3 coding sequence is TGTGCCAGCAGTGGCGGTTCGCGGGAGACCCAGTACTTC.

The DNA for the CDR3 is TGTGCCAGCAGCCACTCCCTCGGGGGGGGGACTAGCACAGATACGCAGTATTTT. This encodes CASSHSLGGGTSTDTQYF. The chain uses TRBV28 and TRBJ2-3; 8 bases line up with TRBD2. V lost 6 bases and J lost 0; bases outside the gene matches: 14. The germline V gene encodes CDR1 MDHEN and CDR2 SYDVKM. The CDR3 loop spans 18 amino acids.

This chain links TRBV7-3 with TRBJ2-5; TRBD1 agrees at 10 bases. CDR1 is SGHTA and CDR2 is FQGTGA in the germline V gene. CDR3 size: 16 residues. J lost 5 bases, V lost 5 bases, and 11 bases had no gene match. In DNA, the CDR3 is TGTGCCAGCAGCCCCCAGACAGGGGGCCTGGGGGAGACCCAGTACTTC. Residues: CASSPQTGGLGETQYF.

The chain is built from TRBV7-2 and TRBJ2-1, with 8 bases fitting TRBD2. The CDR3 extends over 18 amino acids. From germline, CDR1 is SGHTA and CDR2 FQGNSA. Trimming at V came to 1 base and at J to 2 bases, leaving 10 bases not matched to a gene. Here the CDR3 reads CASSLVGAGDRPYNEQFF. DNA for the CDR3: TGTGCCAGCAGCTTAGTCGGAGCGGGAGACAGACCCTACAATGAGCAGTTCTTC.

V and J are TRBV2 and TRBJ2-3; perhaps TRBD1 as D (6 bases). CDR1 and CDR2 from the germline V gene are SNHLY and FYNNEI. The V end lost 8 bases, the J end lost 2 bases, and 20 bases lay between the germline ends. CDR3 size: 16 residues. The CDR3 loop is CASLRSRAGATDTQYF. In DNA, the CDR3 is TGTGCCAGCCTGAGATCTCGTGCAGGGGCCACAGATACGCAGTATTTT.

The CDR3 nucleotides are TGTGCCAGCAGTTTCACAGGTAATCAGCCCCAGCATTTT. Protein sequence: CASSFTGNQPQHF. The chain joins TRBV27 to TRBJ1-5, with D perhaps TRBD1 (5 bases). V lost 3 bases, J lost 4 bases, and 7 bases lay in between. In germline, CDR1 is MNHEY, CDR2 SMNVEV (reference sequence). This CDR3 is built from 13 residues.

This rearrangement joins TRBV7-3 to TRBJ2-3; D is ambiguous. The CDR3 is made up of 13 amino acids. The germline V gene encodes CDR1 SGHTA and CDR2 FQGTGA. V gave up 5 bases and J gave up 2 bases, with 8 bases separating them. The CDR3 region has the DNA TGTGCCAGCAGCCCCAGTCCCACAGATACGCAGTATTTT. This encodes CASSPSPTDTQYF.

V is TRBV28 and J is TRBJ1-1; the D gene is possibly TRBD1 (6 bases). The V and J ends lost 5 bases and 4 bases respectively, with 14 bases between them. CDR3 length: 14 residues. Germline values: CDR1 MDHEN, CDR2 SYDVKM. The CDR3 nucleotides are TGTGCCAGCAGTCCCCCGAGGGGGGGCACTGAAGCTTTCTTT. It encodes CASSPPRGGTEAFF.

Here the CDR3 DNA reads TGTGCCAGCAGCCGCCCTCGGGGGGAATACAATGAGCAGTTCTTC. The encoded protein is CASSRPRGEYNEQFF. V usage is TRBV7-6 and J usage is TRBJ2-1; 7 nucleotides agree with TRBD2. The V and J ends lost 5 bases and 4 bases, in that order; junction bases with no gene match: 8. Germline V gives CDR1 SGHVS, CDR2 FNYEAQ. CDR3 length equals 15 residues.

DNA of the CDR3: TGTGCCAGCAGTTCCAGCGTCCTCTCCTACAATGAGCAGTTCTTC. Protein: CASSSSVLSYNEQFF. V and J are TRBV11-2 and TRBJ2-1; D ambiguous. The germline V gene has CDR1 SGHAT and CDR2 FQNNGV. This CDR3 spans 15 amino acids. The V and J ends lost 6 bases and 0 bases respectively, with 12 bases between them.

The CDR3 loop is CASRGTGDTDTQYF. CDR3 DNA: TGTGCCAGTAGAGGGACGGGAGACACAGATACGCAGTATTTT. V and J are TRBV19 and TRBJ2-3, with a possible D match to TRBD2 (6 bases). Deletions cut 6 bases from V and 2 bases from J, with 12 bases between. The CDR3 spans 14 residues. Germline V gives CDR1 LNHDA, CDR2 SQIVND (reference sequence). Together with reference TRBV19 and TRBJ2-3, the CDR3 gives the full variable domain: DGGITQSPKYLFRKEGQNVTLSCEQNLNHDAMYWYRQDPGQGLRLIYYSQIVNDFQKGDIAEGYSVSREKKESFPLTVTSAQKNPTAFYLCASRGTGDTDTQYFGPGTRLTVL.

V is TRBV29-1 and J is TRBJ1-2, with a possible D match to TRBD1 (6 bases). The CDR3 has 13 amino acids. The ends were cut back, 7 bases at V and 3 bases at J, with 15 bases in the middle. Germline CDR1 is SQVTM and CDR2 is ANQGSEA. The CDR3 DNA follows: TGCAGCGCCGCTACAGGGATCGACTATGGCTACACCTTC. It encodes CSAATGIDYGYTF.

The gene calls are TRBV6-4 and TRBJ2-6, with 8 bases that match TRBD2. CDR1 MRHNA and CDR2 SNTAGT come from the germline V gene. CDR3 length: 16 residues. V was pared by 4 bases and J by 1 base, with 3 bases of the junction left unmatched. CDR3 loop: CASSVAGGSGANVLTF. In DNA form, the CDR3 reads TGTGCCAGCAGTGTGGCGGGGGGATCTGGGGCCAACGTCCTGACTTTC.

J is TRBJ2-7 and V is TRBV5-5, with TRBD1 matching over 7 bases. V shed 0 bases and J 0 bases; nucleotides not matched to a gene: 12. The CDR3 has 18 residues. Germline lookup yields CDR1 SGHKS and CDR2 YYEKEE (reference sequence). The CDR3 DNA reads as TGTGCCAGCAGCTTGGAGGGTATGGACAGGTCATACTCCTACGAGCAGTACTTC. Amino acid sequence: CASSLEGMDRSYSYEQYF.

The chain's CDR3 is CASSFRTGPIYEQYF. The DNA for the CDR3 is TGTGCCAGCAGTTTCCGGACAGGACCCATCTACGAGCAGTACTTC. V and J are TRBV27 and TRBJ2-7; 7 bases line up with TRBD1. The CDR3 totals 15 residues. V dropped 3 bases and J dropped 3; count of bases not matched to a gene: 8. Germline-derived CDR1 and CDR2 are MNHEY and SMNVEV (reference sequence).

This clone was seen only a few times. The rearrangement joins TRBV11-2 to TRBJ2-2, with 7 bases aligning to TRBD2. Germline-derived CDR1 and CDR2 are SGHAT and FQNNGV. This CDR3 has 16 residues. The V segment lost 1 base and the J segment 5 bases; nucleotides outside the gene matches: 7. CDR3 loop: CASSLVAGVRTGELFF. The CDR3, as DNA: TGTGCCAGCAGCTTAGTGGCGGGAGTTCGAACCGGGGAGCTGTTTTTT.

The chain couples TRBV10-3 to TRBJ1-2; D is possibly TRBD1 (5 bases). V lost 0 bases, J lost 7 bases, and 12 bases lay in between. This CDR3 is 14 amino acids long. Germline V lookup: CDR1 ENHRY, CDR2 SYGVKD. CDR3 coding DNA: TGTGCCATCAGTGAGTCGGCAGGGCGCGGTGGCTACACCTTC. Encoded protein: CAISESAGRGGYTF.

This chain links TRBV7-8 with TRBJ2-3, with 7 bases identical to TRBD2. The ends lost 5 bases at V and 3 bases at J; junction bases unmatched: 8. CDR3 length: 15 amino acids. CDR1 SGHVS and CDR2 FQNEAQ come from the germline V gene. The CDR3: CASSQRDLGTDTQYF. The CDR3 coding sequence is TGTGCCAGCAGCCAGCGGGACCTCGGTACAGATACGCAGTATTTT. Combining the CDR3 with reference TRBV7-8 and TRBJ2-3 gives the whole variable domain GAGVSQSPRYKVAKRGQDVALRCDPISGHVSLFWYQQALGQGPEFLTYFQNEAQLDKSGLPSDRFFAERPEGSVSTLKIQRTQQEDSAVYLCASSQRDLGTDTQYFGPGTRLTVL.